These 22 T cell receptor beta chains were sequenced from one sample in a study of blood T cell repertoires in COVID-19. Measured with immunoSEQ multiplex PCR; TCRdb has only the in-frame clones, and not every one. Altogether under 300,000 clones are present, approximately 87% being singletons, with the ten largest covering about 12%. The sample comprised peripheral blood. The receptors stem from a woman under 40 with COVID-19, enrolled during active disease.

The V gene is TRBV7-2, the J gene TRBJ2-1; 7 nucleotides line up with TRBD2. V trimming: 5 bases; J trimming: 4 bases; junction bases outside the gene matches: 11. Germline loops: CDR1 SGHTA, CDR2 FQGNSA. The CDR3 extends over 16 amino acids. The CDR3 DNA follows: TGTGCCAGCAGCCGCTCTACGTGGGGGGGGTACAATGAGCAGTTCTTC. Translation gives CASSRSTWGGYNEQFF. The complete variable domain, with remaining parts taken from reference TRBV7-2 and TRBJ2-1, reads GAGVSQSPSNKVTEKGKDVELRCDPISGHTALYWYRQSLGQGLEFLIYFQGNSAPDKSGLPSDRFSAERTGGSVSTLTIQRTQQEDSAVYLCASSRSTWGGYNEQFFGPGTRLTVL.

The chain couples TRBV28 to TRBJ2-1, with 8 bases identical to TRBD1. This CDR3 is built from 14 residues. Germline CDR1 is MDHEN and CDR2 is SYDVKM. The V and J ends lost 1 base and 6 bases, in that order; junction bases with no gene match: 2. DNA for the CDR3: TGTGCCAGCAGTTTATTCGGGACAGGCAATGAGCAGTTCTTC. This codes for CASSLFGTGNEQFF.

The rearrangement links TRBV3-1 (or the pseudogene TRBV3-2) to TRBJ2-2, with a tentative D call TRBD2 (7 bases). The CDR3 consists of 19 residues. Trimming left V 0 bases short and J 4 bases short, with 21 bases between. CDR1 and CDR2 from the germline V gene are LGHDT and YNNKEL (reference sequence). The CDR3, as DNA: TGTGCCAGCAGCCAAGATGGGAGGCCCCGCGGGGGCTTCACCGGGGAGCTGTTTTTT. It is translated as CASSQDGRPRGGFTGELFF.

The chain couples TRBV5-1 to TRBJ2-7; D perhaps matches TRBD1 (6 bases). Trimming took off 3 bases at V and 12 bases at J, with 16 bases between the two ends. The CDR3 has 12 residues. The germline CDR1 and CDR2 sequences are SGHRS and YFSETQ. CDR3 nucleotide sequence: TGCGCCAGCAGCTCCGGGACAAATCGGGGGTACTTC. It encodes CASSSGTNRGYF.

This chain joins TRBV29-1 and TRBJ2-5; D is uncertain. Trimming removed 3 bases from V and 1 base from J, with 9 bases in between. The CDR3 length is 13 residues. The germline V gene encodes CDR1 SQVTM and CDR2 ANQGSEA. CDR3 amino acids: CSVDARFQETQYF. CDR3 coding DNA: TGCAGCGTTGATGCTAGATTCCAAGAGACCCAGTACTTC.

This clone appeared a few times. Different DNA sequences within this sample yield the same CDR3. The chain joins TRBV29-1 to TRBJ2-3; no clear D. The CDR3 consists of 10 residues. CDR1 and CDR2 (germline): SQVTM, ANQGSEA. The V gene lost 5 bases and the J gene lost 7 bases, with 7 bases spanning the gap. CDR3 DNA: TGCAGCGTTCCCGGTTATACGCAGTATTTT. Its protein product is CSVPGYTQYF.

This rearrangement joins TRBV9 to TRBJ2-7; D is perhaps TRBD2 (7 bases). V lost 0 bases and J lost 5, with 12 bases in between. The V gene's germline CDR1 is SGDLS and CDR2 YYNGEE. The length of the CDR3 is 14 residues. Here the CDR3 reads CASSVGGGGHEQYF. CDR3 nucleotides: TGTGCCAGCAGCGTAGGAGGCGGGGGCCACGAGCAGTACTTC. Looking up the rest from reference TRBV9 and TRBJ2-7 gives the full variable domain: DSGVTQTPKHLITATGQRVTLRCSPRSGDLSVYWYQQSLDQGLQFLIQYYNGEERAKGNILERFSAQQFPDLHSELNLSSLELGDSALYFCASSVGGGGHEQYFGPGTRLTVT.

The count of this clone is one. The chain recombines TRBV6-5 with TRBJ1-1; D unclear. Germline lookup yields CDR1 MNHEY and CDR2 SVGAGI. CDR3 length equals 11 residues. This CDR3 is CEKQLNTEAFF. The CDR3 nucleotides are TGTGAAAAACAGTTGAACACTGAAGCTTTCTTT.

The chain links TRBV5-1 to TRBJ2-5; D unresolved. The V end was cut by 2 bases, the J end by 1 base, with 6 bases between. Germline V gives CDR1 SGHRS, CDR2 YFSETQ. The CDR3 contains 13 residues. CDR3 in DNA: TGCGCCAGCAGCTTTAACGGCCAAGAGACCCAGTACTTC. Its translation: CASSFNGQETQYF.

J is TRBJ1-4 and V is TRBV7-9, with D possibly TRBD1 on 5 matching bases. This CDR3 has 12 amino acids. Germline CDR1 reads SEHNR; CDR2 reads FQNEAQ (reference sequence). V gave up 4 bases and J gave up 9 bases, with 9 bases separating them. In DNA form, the CDR3 reads TGTGCCAGCAGCTCGGGGGTGCAAAAACTGTTTTTT. This encodes CASSSGVQKLFF.

This clone has just one count. The rearrangement uses TRBV6-5 and TRBJ1-2, with 8 bases that match TRBD1. Germline values: CDR1 MNHEY, CDR2 SVGAGI. The junction had 13 bases not matched to a gene; V was cut back by 10 bases and J by 3 bases. The CDR3 is 15 residues long. The CDR3 DNA reads as TGTGCCACTTGGAGACAGGGGCGTAAAGACTATGGCTACACCTTC. Translation: CATWRQGRKDYGYTF.

The J gene is TRBJ1-2, the V gene TRBV2; TRBD1 agrees at 7 bases. CDR3 length equals 13 residues. Germline V CDR1 and CDR2: SNHLY, FYNNEI. Unmatched junction bases numbered 5, after V lost 6 bases and J lost 4 bases. The CDR3 spells CASRDDRAYGYTF. In DNA form, the CDR3 reads TGTGCCAGCAGGGATGACAGGGCCTATGGCTACACCTTC.

This chain connects TRBV3-1 (or the pseudogene TRBV3-2) to TRBJ1-4; D is perhaps TRBD1 (6 bases). Germline CDR1 LGHDT, CDR2 YNNKEL (reference sequence). The CDR3 spans 15 residues. Trimming pared 0 bases from V and 8 bases from J, leaving 13 bases between. DNA for the CDR3: TGTGCCAGCAGCCAAGATTCGGGGGGGCAAGAAAAACTGTTTTTT. Its protein is CASSQDSGGQEKLFF.

CDR3 bases: TGTGCCAGCAGCCAAGACGGGTACCAAGAGACCCAGTACTTC. The encoded protein is CASSQDGYQETQYF. The chain uses TRBV3-1 (or the pseudogene TRBV3-2) and TRBJ2-5; D not resolved. This CDR3 spans 14 amino acids. Germline CDR1 is LGHDT and CDR2 is YNNKEL (reference sequence). The V end lost 0 bases, the J end lost 0 bases, and 5 bases lay between the germline ends.

As DNA, the CDR3 is TGTGCCAGCACTACCGACAGGGGCGAGCAGTACTTC. Translation gives CASTTDRGEQYF. The chain carries TRBV2 and TRBJ2-7, with 8 positions matching TRBD1. CDR1 is SNHLY and CDR2 is FYNNEI in the germline V gene. Unmatched junction bases numbered 5, after V lost 7 bases and J lost 6 bases. The CDR3 is 12 residues long.

V and J are TRBV5-5 and TRBJ2-3; the match to TRBD2 covers 8 bases. The CDR3 has 16 amino acids. The germline V gene encodes CDR1 SGHKS and CDR2 YYEKEE (reference sequence). Germline trimming cut 0 bases from V and 5 bases from J; bases unmatched to any gene: 8. The CDR3 spells CASSLEQRGRIDTQYF. The DNA of the CDR3 is TGTGCCAGCAGCTTGGAACAGCGGGGGAGGATAGATACGCAGTATTTT.

This clone has more than one count but fewer than ten. The conserved final phenylalanine or tryptophan is absent from the CDR3, which likely points to a read error. It is unclear where the CDR3 begins or ends on the DNA, so no DNA is shown, and the CDR3 is as TCRdb lists it. The rearrangement links TRBV3-1 (or the pseudogene TRBV3-2) to TRBJ1-1; the table's TRBD1 call for D was not verified on the DNA. With termini counted, the CDR3 has 12 amino acids. Germline V gives CDR1 LGHDT, CDR2 YNNKEL (reference sequence). The CDR3 sequence is CASSRGQGTPFV.

This clone was observed a few times. The chain couples TRBV27 to TRBJ2-2; tentative D call: TRBD2 (6 bases). Germline CDR1 MNHEY, CDR2 SMNVEV (reference sequence). The CDR3 length is 15 residues. Trimming stripped 5 bases from V and 3 bases from J, with 13 bases between. The chain's CDR3 is CASSHQRADTGELFF. In DNA, the CDR3 is TGTGCCAGCAGTCACCAGCGGGCCGACACCGGGGAGCTGTTTTTT.

This clone was seen just once. The V and J genes are TRBV2 and TRBJ1-3; no reliable D call. This CDR3 is 14 amino acids long. Trimming took 6 bases from V and 0 from J, leaving 9 bases between them. Germline values: CDR1 SNHLY, CDR2 FYNNEI. CDR3 region: CASREDLSGNTIYF. The CDR3 bases are TGTGCCAGCAGGGAGGACCTCTCTGGAAACACCATATATTTT.

The chain couples TRBV19 to TRBJ2-7; the match to TRBD1 covers 9 bases. Per germline, CDR1 LNHDA and CDR2 SQIVND (reference sequence). CDR3 length equals 15 residues. V lost 5 bases, J lost 2 bases, and 7 bases stayed unmatched. CDR3 nucleotides: TGTGCCAGTAGTCCCGGGACAGGGACCACCTACGAGCAGTACTTC. It codes for CASSPGTGTTYEQYF.

The chain employs TRBV7-8 and TRBJ1-5; maybe TRBD1 (5 bases). V was trimmed by 3 bases and J by 5 bases, leaving 14 bases between them. Per the germline V gene, CDR1 is SGHVS and CDR2 is FQNEAQ. The length of the CDR3 is 15 residues. The CDR3 protein is CASSFMEGSHQPQHF. CDR3 nucleotide sequence: TGTGCCAGCAGCTTTATGGAGGGGTCTCATCAGCCCCAGCATTTT.

V is TRBV4-1 and J is TRBJ1-2; D uncertain. Looked up from germline, CDR1 is MGHRA and CDR2 is YSYEKL. This CDR3 is built from 16 residues. The ends were cut back, 0 bases at V and 1 base at J, with 12 bases in the middle. DNA for the CDR3: TGCGCCAGCAGCCAAGAGGGAGGAGGGTTTAACTATGGCTACACCTTC. This gives the protein CASSQEGGGFNYGYTF.